This TCR beta chain was recovered during a study of cytomegalovirus exposure and HLA in healthy donors. About this clone: Its antigen is undetermined.

Sequenced by immunoSEQ multiplex PCR; TCRdb stores in-frame clones only, minus some. The profile covers 150,000 to 180,000 clones, with 86% appearing a single time and approximately 2% taken by the ten largest. Regarding the study as a whole: The study put about 180 TCR beta chains on its list as cytomegalovirus-associated.

V lost 2 bases, J lost 6 bases, and 9 bases lay in between. The CDR3 contains 13 residues. From germline, CDR1 is SGHTA and CDR2 FQGNSA. This TCR was recovered from a human donor in good health. V usage is TRBV7-2 and J usage is TRBJ2-3, with D possibly TRBD1 on 5 matching bases. Sequences were obtained from PBMCs. CDR3 sequence: CASSLSGWDTQYF. DNA of the CDR3: TGTGCCAGCAGCTTATCAGGGTGGGATACGCAGTATTTT. Based on the CDR3 plus reference TRBV7-2 and TRBJ2-3, the full variable domain is GAGVSQSPSNKVTEKGKDVELRCDPISGHTALYWYRQSLGQGLEFLIYFQGNSAPDKSGLPSDRFSAERTGGSVSTLTIQRTQQEDSAVYLCASSLSGWDTQYFGPGTRLTVL.